Shown below are 29 T cell receptor beta chains from a single sample sequenced in a study of T cells in Graves' hyperthyroidism and ophthalmopathy. Amplification targeted TCR beta CDR3 regions from RNA transcripts. Carried out on the TCR CDR3, a first-round RT-PCR used the HTBI primer set. Via MiXCR, TCRdb re-called the multiplex PCR reads, giving one row per CDR3 protein. The top ten clones hold approximately 35% of a sample with a few hundred thousand distinct CDR3 sequences, roughly 13% of them seen once. What was sequenced was blood. These receptors all come from a woman between 40 and 50 years old with Graves' ophthalmopathy.

The chain joins TRBV4-1 to TRBJ2-1, with 9 bases lining up with TRBD2. This CDR3 contains 14 residues. Germline lookup yields CDR1 MGHRA and CDR2 YSYEKL. The V and J ends lost 2 bases and 9 bases, in that order; junction bases with no gene match: 5. Here the CDR3 DNA reads TGCGCCAGCAGCCAACCTGGACTAGCGCCTGAGCAGTTCTTC. This gives the protein CASSQPGLAPEQFF.

V usage is TRBV6-1 and J usage is TRBJ2-1; 13 bases are a match to TRBD2. V was pared by 0 bases and J by 8 bases, with 10 bases of the junction left unmatched. Germline V gene lookup returns CDR1 MNHNS and CDR2 SASEGT. CDR3 length: 18 residues. For the CDR3, the DNA is TGTGCCAGCAGTGAAGCTACGGGACTAGCGGGAACGGGGGATGAGCAGTTCTTC. This codes for CASSEATGLAGTGDEQFF.

This clonotype has only a few counts. V is TRBV6-1 and J is TRBJ2-7; 9 nucleotides agree with TRBD1. This CDR3 comprises 18 residues. Germline V gene data show CDR1 as MNHNS and CDR2 as SASEGT. The ends lost 4 bases at V and 3 bases at J; junction bases unmatched: 16. Here the CDR3 reads CASSAYRQGENLNYEQYF. The CDR3 nucleotides are TGTGCCAGCAGTGCCTATCGACAGGGGGAAAATCTCAACTACGAGCAGTACTTC.

This clonotype was found a few times. The rearrangement uses TRBV28 and TRBJ1-6; D uncertain. The germline V gene has CDR1 MDHEN and CDR2 SYDVKM. Trimming shortened V by 2 bases and J by 0 bases, and 8 bases separated the two germline ends. The CDR3 has 16 amino acids. The CDR3 DNA is TGTGCCAGCAGTTTACCGGGGAGCTCCTATAATTCACCCCTCCACTTT. This translates into CASSLPGSSYNSPLHF.

This clonotype was detected a few times. The chain joins TRBV20-1 to TRBJ2-1, with TRBD1 matching 10 bases. The germline V gene encodes CDR1 DFQATT and CDR2 SNEGSKA (reference sequence). Losses at the gene ends were 1 base for V and 8 bases for J; bases not matched to a gene: 14. The CDR3 consists of 17 residues. The chain's CDR3 is CSARVLRGQGWFDEQFF. DNA for the CDR3: TGCAGTGCTAGAGTCTTACGGGGACAGGGGTGGTTCGATGAGCAGTTCTTC.

CDR3 bases: TGTGCCAGCAGAAAAGGACGGAGCTCCTACGAGCAGTACTTC. Its translation: CASRKGRSSYEQYF. The chain links TRBV27 to TRBJ2-7, with D uncertain. V lost 6 bases to trimming and J lost 0 bases, with 12 bases between them. Per the germline V gene, CDR1 is MNHEY and CDR2 is SMNVEV (reference sequence). The CDR3 sequence is 14 residues long.

Ten or more counts support this clonotype. The chain links TRBV2 to TRBJ2-7; D is unresolved. CDR1 and CDR2 (germline): SNHLY, FYNNEI. The CDR3 is made up of 12 amino acids. Between the trimmed V and J ends, which lost 7 bases and 6 bases, there was a span of 13 bases. CDR3 sequence: CASTFLAGEQYF. In DNA, the CDR3 is TGTGCCAGCACCTTCCTGGCTGGCGAGCAGTACTTC.

The chain has TRBV20-1 and TRBJ2-6; D unclear. Deletions cut 5 bases from V and 1 base from J, with 3 bases between. The CDR3 covers 12 residues. The V gene's germline CDR1 is DFQATT and CDR2 SNEGSKA (reference sequence). The DNA of the CDR3 is TGCAGTGCTGGATCTGGGGCCAACGTCCTGACTTTC. As protein: CSAGSGANVLTF.

This clonotype was counted ten times or more. V and J are TRBV28 and TRBJ2-1, with TRBD2 matching 10 bases. Germline assignment: CDR1 MDHEN and CDR2 SYDVKM. The ends lost 3 bases at V and 6 bases at J; junction bases unmatched: 5. CDR3 size: 15 residues. DNA of the CDR3: TGTGCCAGCAGTTTGAGAGCGGGAGGGCTCAATGAGCAGTTCTTC. Residues: CASSLRAGGLNEQFF.

The CDR3 sequence: CATSGGDEQFF. The DNA of the CDR3 is TGTGCCACCAGTGGGGGGGATGAGCAGTTCTTC. V gene TRBV15 combines with J gene TRBJ2-1; 7 bases map to TRBD2. The CDR3 has 11 residues. V gave up 6 bases and J gave up 8 bases; unmatched junction bases: 1. Per the germline V gene, CDR1 is LNHNV and CDR2 is YYDKDF (reference sequence).

The sample holds many counts of this clonotype. The chain joins TRBV6-2 or TRBV6-3 to TRBJ2-2, with 9 bases matching TRBD1. The CDR3 loop spans 15 amino acids. Germline CDR1 MNHEY, CDR2 SVGEGT. The J segment lost 3 bases and the V segment lost 6 bases, leaving 5 bases of the junction unmatched. CDR3 residues: CASRKGTGYTGELFF. Here the CDR3 DNA reads TGTGCCAGCAGGAAAGGGACAGGGTACACCGGGGAGCTGTTTTTT.

This clonotype was seen at least ten times. This rearrangement joins TRBV6-1 to TRBJ1-1; TRBD1 aligns across 12 bases. The CDR3 spans 15 residues. Germline V gene data show CDR1 as MNHNS and CDR2 as SASEGT. V dropped 6 bases and J dropped 8; count of bases not matched to a gene: 10. The CDR3 spells CASRPGQGAANEAFF. The CDR3 DNA reads as TGTGCCAGCAGGCCGGGACAGGGGGCCGCCAACGAAGCTTTCTTT.

The table lists this clonotype with many counts. The chain employs TRBV24-1 and TRBJ1-1; D ambiguous. Germline values: CDR1 KGHDR, CDR2 SFDVKD. Between the trimmed V and J ends, which lost 3 bases and 2 bases, there was a span of 3 bases. The CDR3 runs to 12 residues. The CDR3: CATSDANTEAFF. The CDR3 region has the DNA TGTGCCACCAGTGATGCCAACACTGAAGCTTTCTTT.

CDR3 amino acids: CASSRRPAGGRGETQYF. The CDR3 region has the DNA TGTGCCAGCAGCCGCCGCCCAGCGGGGGGCCGGGGAGAGACCCAGTACTTC. The V and J genes are TRBV7-9 and TRBJ2-5; 9 bases are shared with TRBD2. V lost 5 bases, J lost 4 bases, and 14 bases stayed unmatched. The CDR3 is 17 amino acids. Germline V lookup: CDR1 SEHNR, CDR2 FQNEAQ (reference sequence).

The chain is built from TRBV19 and TRBJ1-5; D is unclear. The ends were cut back, 1 base at V and 5 bases at J, with 12 bases in the middle. Germline V gene data show CDR1 as LNHDA and CDR2 as SQIVND (reference sequence). CDR3 length: 15 amino acids. The CDR3 DNA reads TGTGCCAGTAGTATAGGAGGGAAGCTGGATCAGCCCCAGCATTTT. Amino acid sequence: CASSIGGKLDQPQHF.

The genes are TRBV20-1 and TRBJ2-7, with 7 bases identical to TRBD2. V shed 4 bases and J 6 bases; nucleotides not matched to a gene: 12. This CDR3 comprises 14 residues. Germline values: CDR1 DFQATT, CDR2 SNEGSKA (reference sequence). The CDR3 here is CSATLTGTNVEQYF. The CDR3 DNA reads as TGCAGTGCTACCCTAACCGGGACTAATGTCGAGCAGTACTTC.

This clonotype has ten or more counts. The V call is TRBV27, the J call TRBJ1-1; D ambiguous. Germline V gene data show CDR1 as MNHEY and CDR2 as SMNVEV (reference sequence). The CDR3 spans 14 residues. Trimming took off 3 bases at V and 3 bases at J, with 11 bases between the two ends. CDR3 nucleotide sequence: TGTGCCAGCAGTTTTTTAGGCGGCCACACTGAAGCTTTCTTT. This translates into CASSFLGGHTEAFF.

This clonotype has a count of ten or more. This chain uses TRBV15 with TRBJ2-5; D call uncertain. The CDR3 is 12 amino acids. Trimming took 0 bases from V and 3 from J, leaving 2 bases between them. CDR1 is LNHNV, CDR2 YYDKDF, per germline (reference sequence). CDR3 DNA sequence: TGTGCCACCAGCAGAGATGAAGAGACCCAGTACTTC. Translation: CATSRDEETQYF.

This clonotype was seen a few times. This chain joins TRBV4-1 and TRBJ1-1, with 7 positions matching TRBD1. Germline V gene data show CDR1 as MGHRA and CDR2 as YSYEKL. The CDR3 sequence is 17 residues long. The trim removed 0 bases at V and 3 bases at J, leaving 10 bases unmatched. CDR3 sequence reads: CASSQEGPGGRDTEAFF. The DNA for the CDR3 is TGCGCCAGCAGCCAAGAAGGGCCAGGGGGTAGGGACACTGAAGCTTTCTTT.

This clonotype was counted only a few times. The chain is built from TRBV6-1 and TRBJ2-5; TRBD2 matches 7 bases. Germline V lookup: CDR1 MNHNS, CDR2 SASEGT. CDR3 length: 13 amino acids. V dropped 8 bases and J dropped 2; count of bases not matched to a gene: 5. The CDR3, as DNA: TGTGCCAGCTGGAGAGCGGGACAAGAGACCCAGTACTTC. Encoded protein: CASWRAGQETQYF.

This clonotype was observed a few times. The chain carries TRBV19 and TRBJ1-2; weak D call: TRBD1 (6 bases). This CDR3 is 13 amino acids long. The V gene's germline CDR1 is LNHDA and CDR2 SQIVND (reference sequence). Between the trimmed V and J ends, which lost 4 bases and 8 bases, there was a span of 14 bases. CDR3 DNA: TGTGCCAGTAGTAACCGGGACAATCTCGGCTACACCTTC. It yields the protein CASSNRDNLGYTF.

This clonotype was seen repeatedly, ten times or more. The chain uses TRBV12-5 and TRBJ1-1; D unclear. Germline V CDR1 and CDR2: LGHNT, FRNRAP. This CDR3 has 13 amino acids. V lost 2 bases and J 9 bases, leaving 13 bases between the germline ends. DNA of the CDR3: TGTGCTAGTGGTTTGTCAGGCGGCCCCCAAGCTTTCTTT. Translated: CASGLSGGPQAFF.

A note on this clonotype: A much larger clone is a single base away; this may be a read error. The chain combines TRBV27 with TRBJ1-2; 8 nucleotides agree with TRBD1. This CDR3 contains 16 residues. Germline V gene data show CDR1 as MNHEY and CDR2 as SMNVEV (reference sequence). CDR3 loop: CAGSFVDRATQGGYTF. CDR3 coding DNA: TGTGCCGGCAGTTTCGTGGACAGGGCCACCCAAGGCGGCTACACCTTC.

This clonotype was recorded a few times. The gene calls are TRBV6-1 and TRBJ2-1; TRBD2 matches 8 bases. The germline V gene has CDR1 MNHNS and CDR2 SASEGT. The CDR3 runs to 15 residues. V was pared by 7 bases and J by 5 bases, with 10 bases of the junction left unmatched. CDR3 DNA sequence: TGTGCCAGCATCGACGGGAGCGGGGGAGACAATGAGCAGTTCTTC. Its translation is CASIDGSGGDNEQFF.

This clonotype was observed many times. The rearrangement links TRBV25-1 to TRBJ2-6; 8 bases align to TRBD1. The CDR3 has 14 amino acids. Unmatched junction bases numbered 0, after V lost 6 bases and J lost 2 bases. Per germline, CDR1 MGHDK and CDR2 SYGVNS. CDR3 sequence: CASRTGAGANVLTF. In DNA form, the CDR3 reads TGTGCCAGCAGGACAGGGGCTGGGGCCAACGTCCTGACTTTC.

This clonotype was counted at least ten times. The chain uses TRBV2 and TRBJ1-1; no definite D call. The V end lost 4 bases, the J end lost 1 base, and 13 bases lay between the germline ends. Germline V CDR1 and CDR2: SNHLY, FYNNEI. CDR3 length: 15 residues. CDR3: CASSAGFYKNTEAFF. For the CDR3, the DNA is TGTGCCAGCAGTGCGGGCTTCTACAAGAACACTGAAGCTTTCTTT.

This clonotype was recorded many times. The chain carries TRBV6-1 and TRBJ1-1; TRBD1 matches 8 bases. Germline V lookup: CDR1 MNHNS, CDR2 SASEGT. The CDR3 has 15 residues. Trimming at V came to 7 bases and at J to 4 bases, leaving 11 bases not matched to a gene. The CDR3: CASTYSDRGATEAFF. The CDR3 DNA is TGTGCCAGCACCTACTCCGACAGGGGCGCCACTGAAGCTTTCTTT.

Ten or more counts support this clonotype. The V and J genes are TRBV6-5 and TRBJ1-1; a possible D gene is TRBD1 (5 bases). Deletions cut 2 bases from V and 1 base from J, with 17 bases between. Looked up from germline, CDR1 is MNHEY and CDR2 is SVGAGI. This CDR3 has 17 residues. The CDR3 coding sequence is TGTGCCAGCAGTTACACCTTCGGGGGATTTACGAACACTGAAGCTTTCTTT. Residues: CASSYTFGGFTNTEAFF.

This clonotype was observed many times. This chain joins TRBV25-1 and TRBJ1-5; the D gene is possibly TRBD1 (6 bases). Germline CDR1 is MGHDK and CDR2 is SYGVNS. The V gene lost 1 base and the J gene lost 3 bases, with 10 bases spanning the gap. The CDR3 totals 15 residues. The DNA of the CDR3 is TGTGCCAGCAGTGAATCTGGGGGCCTCAATCAGCCCCAGCATTTT. Amino acid sequence: CASSESGGLNQPQHF. The full variable domain, rest sourced from reference TRBV25-1 and TRBJ1-5, is EADIYQTPRYLVIGTGKKITLECSQTMGHDKMYWYQQDPGMELHLIHYSYGVNSTEKGDLSSESTVSRIRTEHFPLTLESARPSHTSQYLCASSESGGLNQPQHFGDGTRLSIL.